The 20 T cell receptor beta chains below come from one sample, sequenced in a study of cytomegalovirus exposure and HLA in healthy donors (dated by TCRdb to the late 2010s). Libraries were made using the immunoSEQ multiplex PCR assay. For the multiplex PCR, a mixture combining 60 forward primers for TCR Vbeta segments and 13 reverse primers for TCR Jbeta segments was used. The immuneACCESS repertoire file appears here via TCRdb, limited to in-frame rearrangements. These files lack a portion of the clones; in checked studies, under half of the deficit traces to unresolved V genes, and the cause of the others is not known. The sample table holds under 300,000 clones, of which nearly 95% were seen once. The top ten constitute about 1.7% of the sample. Sequences were obtained from PBMCs. These receptors were obtained from a girl aged 2 to 10 in good health and CMV-seronegative.

This clone has only one observation. The CDR3 nucleotides read TGTGCCAGCAGCTTAGGTTCGGGGTTGGACAATGAGCAGTTCTTC. Its translation: CASSLGSGLDNEQFF. V gene TRBV7-2 combines with J gene TRBJ2-1; D perhaps matches TRBD2 (5 bases). The CDR3 runs 15 residues. Germline CDR1 and CDR2: SGHTA and FQGNSA. The germline V and J ends were trimmed by 1 base and 5 bases, with 12 bases remaining between them.

The CDR3, as DNA: TGTGCCAGCTTTTCCTACCAGGGCAACTATGGCTACACCTTC. Translation gives CASFSYQGNYGYTF. This chain connects TRBV6-5 to TRBJ1-2, with D perhaps matching TRBD1 (5 bases). Germline V lookup: CDR1 MNHEY, CDR2 SVGAGI. The CDR3 extends over 14 amino acids. Trimming pared 8 bases from V and 2 bases from J, leaving 15 bases between.

This chain connects TRBV29-1 to TRBJ2-6, with 9 bases matching TRBD1. After removal of 6 bases from V and 0 bases from J, the junction contained 9 bases not matched to a gene. CDR1 is SQVTM, CDR2 ANQGSEA, per germline. This CDR3 contains 17 residues. CDR3 coding DNA: TGCAGCGTATCGGACAGGGGCGCGCTCTCTGGGGCCAACGTCCTGACTTTC. Translating gives CSVSDRGALSGANVLTF.

This clone has just one count. This chain joins TRBV6-5 and TRBJ2-7; 8 bases are shared with TRBD2. With 7 bases clipped from V and 2 bases from J, the junction kept 7 bases outside the gene matches. This CDR3 comprises 14 residues. Looked up from germline, CDR1 is MNHEY and CDR2 is SVGAGI. This chain's CDR3 is CASTRAAGAYEQYF. The CDR3 DNA reads TGTGCCAGCACAAGGGCAGCGGGAGCCTACGAGCAGTACTTC.

The chain carries TRBV7-9 and TRBJ2-7; a possible D gene is TRBD1 (7 bases). Germline CDR1 SEHNR, CDR2 FQNEAQ (reference sequence). V was clipped by 4 bases and J by 5 bases, with 12 bases between them. CDR3 length equals 13 residues. The CDR3 DNA reads as TGTGCCAGCAGCTACAGGGGACTCAACGAGCAGTACTTC. Its protein product is CASSYRGLNEQYF.

This clone was seen a few times. This chain uses TRBV5-6 with TRBJ1-1; D gene unclear. The V and J ends lost 0 bases and 9 bases respectively, with 9 bases between them. Germline values: CDR1 SGHDT, CDR2 YYEEEE. The CDR3 extends over 12 amino acids. The CDR3 reads CASSLVGVQAFF. CDR3 DNA: TGTGCCAGCAGCTTGGTCGGGGTCCAAGCTTTCTTT.

The chain joins TRBV28 to TRBJ1-2, with D tentatively TRBD1 (6 bases). Trimming took off 7 bases at V and 4 bases at J, with 19 bases between the two ends. Germline values: CDR1 MDHEN, CDR2 SYDVKM. The CDR3 covers 15 residues. The CDR3 DNA is TGTGCCAGCATCTCACAGGGAGGGTCGGGCTATGGCTACACCTTC. Protein product: CASISQGGSGYGYTF.

The chain carries TRBV29-1 and TRBJ1-1; maybe TRBD1 (5 bases). V lost 7 bases and J 5 bases, leaving 14 bases between the germline ends. This CDR3 has 12 amino acids. The germline CDR1 and CDR2 sequences are SQVTM and ANQGSEA. The CDR3 nucleotides read TGCAGCGCTCAGGGATTGGGAACTGAAGCTTTCTTT. It is translated as CSAQGLGTEAFF.

The chain combines TRBV10-3 with TRBJ2-1; tentatively, D is TRBD2 (5 bases). Germline assignment: CDR1 ENHRY and CDR2 SYGVKD. The CDR3 has 14 amino acids. V gave up 7 bases and J gave up 6 bases, with 16 bases separating them. The CDR3 DNA reads TGTGCCATCAAACGTACGAGGGATTCCAATGAGCAGTTCTTC. Protein sequence: CAIKRTRDSNEQFF.

The chain joins TRBV5-6 to TRBJ1-3; D not certain. The CDR3 spans 15 residues. V shed 4 bases and J shed 4 bases, with 15 bases lying between them. The V gene's germline CDR1 is SGHDT and CDR2 YYEEEE. CDR3 protein: CASSSASSYGNTIYF. CDR3 DNA sequence: TGTGCCAGCAGCAGCGCCTCCTCCTACGGAAACACCATATATTTT.

J is TRBJ2-6 and V is TRBV5-1, with D perhaps matching TRBD1 (5 bases). Germline loops: CDR1 SGHRS, CDR2 YFSETQ. This CDR3 region has 18 residues. The germline V and J ends were trimmed by 3 bases and 0 bases, with 16 bases remaining between them. The CDR3 sequence is CASSSDSMTFSGANVLTF. The CDR3 DNA reads TGCGCCAGCAGCTCCGACAGCATGACGTTCTCTGGGGCCAACGTCCTGACTTTC.

The chain uses TRBV2 and TRBJ2-7; 10 bases agree with TRBD1. The CDR3 is 16 amino acids. CDR1 is SNHLY and CDR2 is FYNNEI in the germline V gene. V shed 7 bases, J shed 3 bases, and the junction held 12 bases outside the gene matches. The CDR3 reads CASTQPGQGTDYEQYF. The CDR3 DNA is TGTGCCAGCACCCAACCGGGACAGGGGACGGACTACGAGCAGTACTTC.

The chain's CDR3 is CASSLGGGQETQYF. The CDR3 nucleotides are TGTGCCAGCAGCTTGGGCGGGGGCCAAGAGACCCAGTACTTC. This chain links TRBV7-3 with TRBJ2-5; TRBD2 matches at 7 bases. Germline V lookup: CDR1 SGHTA, CDR2 FQGTGA. The CDR3 runs 14 residues. With V trimmed by 3 bases and J by 1 base, 2 bases remained unmatched.

This sequence joins TRBV6-5 and TRBJ2-3; D ambiguous. The CDR3 covers 14 residues. V shed 0 bases and J shed 2 bases, with 6 bases lying between them. Germline CDR1 is MNHEY and CDR2 is SVGAGI. This CDR3 is CASSYSLNTDTQYF. In DNA, the CDR3 is TGTGCCAGCAGTTACTCACTCAACACAGATACGCAGTATTTT.

The CDR3: CAISVTSGSSGTDTQYF. Here the CDR3 DNA reads TGTGCCATCAGTGTGACTAGCGGGAGCTCTGGCACAGATACGCAGTATTTT. The rearrangement joins TRBV10-3 to TRBJ2-3; TRBD2 matches 12 bases. Germline assignment: CDR1 ENHRY and CDR2 SYGVKD. With V trimmed by 4 bases and J by 1 base, 6 bases remained unmatched. The CDR3 contains 17 residues.

This clone appeared once. The gene calls are TRBV27 and TRBJ1-2; 10 bases are a match to TRBD1. With V trimmed by 5 bases and J by 1 base, 10 bases remained unmatched. CDR3 length equals 17 residues. Germline values: CDR1 MNHEY, CDR2 SMNVEV (reference sequence). The CDR3 region has the DNA TGTGCCAGCAGTACCAGACAGGGGGCGCTAATTAACTATGGCTACACCTTC. Protein: CASSTRQGALINYGYTF.

CDR3 coding DNA: TGTGCCAGCAGCCCCAAGGGCGGACTATTCAGTGTCCAGTACTTC. It yields the protein CASSPKGGLFSVQYF. The V and J genes are TRBV6-5 and TRBJ2-7, with D maybe TRBD2 (6 bases). Germline V CDR1 and CDR2: MNHEY, SVGAGI. The CDR3 is made up of 15 amino acids. Trimming cost V 6 bases and J 10 bases, with 25 bases left between them.

The genes are TRBV28 and TRBJ1-5; TRBD1 matches at 12 bases. The CDR3 is 17 amino acids. The germline V gene has CDR1 MDHEN and CDR2 SYDVKM. The V and J ends lost 6 bases and 2 bases, in that order; junction bases with no gene match: 8. The CDR3 sequence: CASSRDRGPLGNQPQHF. CDR3 in DNA: TGTGCCAGCAGCCGGGACAGGGGGCCCCTGGGCAATCAGCCCCAGCATTTT.

The chain is built from TRBV6-1 and TRBJ2-5; D may be TRBD2 (6 bases). The CDR3 consists of 13 residues. V dropped 7 bases and J dropped 3 bases, with 12 bases sitting between them. CDR1 and CDR2 (germline): MNHNS, SASEGT. CDR3 sequence reads: CASKRLVEETQYF. The CDR3 nucleotides are TGTGCCAGCAAGAGACTAGTGGAAGAGACCCAGTACTTC.

The rearrangement links TRBV5-4 to TRBJ2-6, with 7 nucleotides matching TRBD1. The V gene's germline CDR1 is SGHNT and CDR2 YYREEE (reference sequence). This CDR3 is 16 amino acids long. Trimming removed 3 bases from V and 4 bases from J; junction bases left unmatched: 7. CDR3 in amino acids: CASSSPTGRGANVLTF. The CDR3 DNA reads as TGTGCCAGCAGCTCCCCGACAGGGAGAGGGGCCAACGTCCTGACTTTC.